The clone carrying this T cell receptor beta chain was found many times. MiXCR, applied by TCRdb to the 5' RACE reads, yields one record per CDR3 protein. The table lists hundreds of thousands of distinct CDR3 sequences, less than 9% of them singletons. Losses at the gene ends were 0 bases for V and 0 bases for J; bases not matched to a gene: 3. CDR1 is SGHRS, CDR2 YFSETQ, per germline. CDR3 length: 15 residues. The data derive from a study of identical twins. In addition, the sample was reused for a study of yellow fever vaccine responses in identical twins. That study adds: The T cell response to vaccination in identical twins was reportedly partly convergent and partly personalized.

The sequenced material came from memory (CD45RO+) T cells sorted from blood. The chain links TRBV5-1 to TRBJ2-7, with 7 bases that match TRBD2. The receptor was derived from a woman aged 18 to 35 in good health. The CDR3: CASSLDLAASYEQYF. In nucleotides, the CDR3 is TGCGCCAGCAGCTTGGATCTAGCGGCCTCCTACGAGCAGTACTTC.